Sequencing of this T cell receptor beta chain was carried out in a study of response to subunit inactivated influenza vaccine. Regarding the study as a whole: Every seasonal influenza vaccination brings in few new T cells, the authors suggested.

A single record per CDR3 protein comes from TCRdb applying MiXCR to the RT-PCR reads. The sample holds 500,000 to 750,000 distinct CDR3 sequences, 11% to 15% seen once. Worth noting for this clonotype: Its antigen is not identified.

Trimming took 4 bases from V and 5 from J, leaving 21 bases between them. CDR3 length: 16 amino acids. CDR1 and CDR2 from the germline V gene are MGHRA and YSYEKL. The chain has TRBV4-1 and TRBJ2-7; D might be TRBD2 (7 bases). The specimen was PBMCs from blood, collected 11 to 12 days after vaccination. This sequence was found in a man aged 45-60 years who received an inactivated influenza vaccine. The CDR3 coding sequence is TGCGCCAGCAGCCGTACCGGGGGGCCAGCTTCCAACGAGCAGTACTTC. Amino acid sequence: CASSRTGGPASNEQYF.